Below are 20 T cell receptor beta chains sequenced from a single sample in a study of PD-L1 blockade in urothelial cancer. Only in-frame clones appear in the TCRdb table, and some are missing; sequencing was by immunoSEQ multiplex PCR. The sample has approximately 80,000 clones, roughly 80% seen once. The material sequenced was PBMCs, taken around atezolizumab (anti-PD-L1) treatment. These receptors were collected from a man between 70 and 80 years old with urothelial cancer.

The rearrangement uses TRBV27 and TRBJ1-3; 7 bases match TRBD1. The CDR3 is made up of 17 amino acids. Germline lookup yields CDR1 MNHEY and CDR2 SMNVEV (reference sequence). The trim removed 0 bases at V and 0 bases at J, leaving 5 bases unmatched. CDR3 sequence reads: CASSLSADRASGNTIYF. Here the CDR3 DNA reads TGTGCCAGCAGTTTATCCGCCGACAGGGCCTCTGGAAACACCATATATTTT.

This chain uses TRBV6-6 with TRBJ1-2, with a weak D call TRBD1 (6 bases). Germline V gene data show CDR1 as MNHNY and CDR2 as SVGAGI (reference sequence). This CDR3 contains 14 residues. Trimming pared 2 bases from V and 6 bases from J, leaving 13 bases between. CDR3 DNA: TGTGCCAGCAGTTACGAGGGGGGGGAAGATGGCTACACCTTC. Its translation is CASSYEGGEDGYTF.

This rearrangement joins TRBV6-5 to TRBJ1-6; D perhaps matches TRBD1 (6 bases). Per the germline V gene, CDR1 is MNHEY and CDR2 is SVGAGI. The CDR3 contains 13 residues. The V end lost 6 bases, the J end lost 10 bases, and 13 bases lay between the germline ends. CDR3 DNA sequence: TGTGCCAGCAGCCTGGGACATGTCTCACCCCTCCACTTT. Its protein is CASSLGHVSPLHF.

The chain combines TRBV2 with TRBJ2-7, with 9 bases identical to TRBD2. Trimming took 6 bases from V and 6 from J; bases not matched to a gene: 6. The CDR3 has 13 residues. Germline-derived CDR1 and CDR2 are SNHLY and FYNNEI. The CDR3 reads CASRPSREGEQYF. The DNA of the CDR3 is TGTGCCAGCAGGCCCTCGCGGGAGGGCGAGCAGTACTTC.

V is TRBV7-9 and J is TRBJ2-2; TRBD2 matches at 8 bases. The V segment lost 5 bases and the J segment 1 base; nucleotides outside the gene matches: 6. Germline V gives CDR1 SEHNR, CDR2 FQNEAQ (reference sequence). This CDR3 contains 16 residues. The CDR3 here is CASSLFLAGNTGELFF. DNA for the CDR3: TGTGCCAGCAGCCTTTTTCTAGCGGGGAACACCGGGGAGCTGTTTTTT.

V gene TRBV5-1 combines with J gene TRBJ1-1, with 8 positions matching TRBD1. This CDR3 is 14 amino acids long. V lost 4 bases and J lost 5; bases outside the gene matches: 7. The germline V gene has CDR1 SGHRS and CDR2 YFSETQ. CDR3 nucleotides: TGCGCCAGCAGCACAGAAACAGGGGGGACTGAAGCTTTCTTT. It translates to CASSTETGGTEAFF. Looking up the rest from reference TRBV5-1 and TRBJ1-1 gives the full variable domain: KAGVTQTPRYLIKTRGQQVTLSCSPISGHRSVSWYQQTPGQGLQFLFEYFSETQRNKGNFPGRFSGRQFSNSRSEMNVSTLELGDSALYLCASSTETGGTEAFFGQGTRLTVV.

This chain links TRBV4-3 with TRBJ1-4; no clear D gene. Germline CDR1 is LGHNA and CDR2 is YSLEER. V was cut by 5 bases and J by 3 bases, with 13 bases left in between. The CDR3 is 15 residues long. CDR3 coding DNA: TGCGCCAGCAGCTATCAGTCTGCGGCTAATGAAAAACTGTTTTTT. It codes for CASSYQSAANEKLFF.

The V and J genes are TRBV7-9 and TRBJ1-2, with D maybe TRBD1 (6 bases). V was shortened by 5 bases and J by 8 bases, with 12 bases between the two germline ends. Germline lookup yields CDR1 SEHNR and CDR2 FQNEAQ (reference sequence). The CDR3 covers 12 residues. In DNA, the CDR3 is TGTGCCAGCAGCCAGCAGGGGCAAGGCTACACCTTC. This translates into CASSQQGQGYTF.

The chain has TRBV6-5 and TRBJ1-1, with TRBD1 as a possible D gene (6 bases). The CDR3 covers 15 residues. V was shortened by 2 bases and J by 6 bases, with 16 bases between the two germline ends. The germline gives CDR1 MNHEY, CDR2 SVGAGI. Written as DNA, the CDR3 is TGTGCCAGCAGTTACGCTATACAGGGTAGTGCTGAAGCTTTCTTT. Translating it yields CASSYAIQGSAEAFF.

There are many counts of this clone. The chain joins TRBV25-1 to TRBJ2-3; 7 nucleotides match TRBD2. Germline-derived CDR1 and CDR2 are MGHDK and SYGVNS. The CDR3 runs to 16 residues. The junction had 3 bases not matched to a gene; V was cut back by 0 bases and J by 0 bases. The CDR3 here is CASSEYGRPSTDTQYF. The CDR3 nucleotides are TGTGCCAGCAGTGAATACGGGAGGCCCAGCACAGATACGCAGTATTTT.

V is TRBV2 and J is TRBJ1-4; 8 bases are a match to TRBD1. Trimming took 5 bases from V and 8 from J; bases not matched to a gene: 7. Germline V CDR1 and CDR2: SNHLY, FYNNEI. The CDR3 is made up of 14 amino acids. DNA for the CDR3: TGTGCCAGCAGTACGGACAGGGTGAAAGAAAAACTGTTTTTT. Translating it yields CASSTDRVKEKLFF.

The rearrangement links TRBV5-8 to TRBJ2-7, with D perhaps matching TRBD1 (5 bases). The length of the CDR3 is 14 residues. Germline values: CDR1 SGHTS, CDR2 YDEGEE. The V and J ends lost 4 bases and 2 bases respectively, with 13 bases between them. The DNA for the CDR3 is TGTGCCAGCAGCCCTCGGACACTTACCTACGAGCAGTACTTC. This codes for CASSPRTLTYEQYF.

The gene calls are TRBV6-1 and TRBJ1-1; TRBD1 agrees at 7 bases. V lost 1 base and J lost 1; bases outside the gene matches: 0. The CDR3 has 14 residues. Per germline, CDR1 MNHNS and CDR2 SASEGT. The CDR3 region has the DNA TGTGCCAGCAGTGAAGGGGACAGGAACACTGAAGCTTTCTTT. Amino acids: CASSEGDRNTEAFF.

The V and J genes are TRBV19 and TRBJ2-1, with TRBD2 matching over 8 bases. After removal of 7 bases from V and 6 bases from J, the junction contained 5 bases not matched to a gene. From germline, CDR1 is LNHDA and CDR2 SQIVND (reference sequence). The CDR3 has 13 residues. The DNA for the CDR3 is TGTGCCAGTACGCGGGGGGTAGGCAATGAGCAGTTCTTC. Translating it yields CASTRGVGNEQFF.

This clone was observed once. The V and J genes are TRBV28 and TRBJ1-1; D call uncertain. Deletions cut 2 bases from V and 0 bases from J, with 7 bases between. Per the germline V gene, CDR1 is MDHEN and CDR2 is SYDVKM. The CDR3 is 14 amino acids. Here the CDR3 reads CASSLRGLNTEAFF. The CDR3 nucleotides are TGTGCCAGCAGTTTACGGGGTTTGAACACTGAAGCTTTCTTT.

The J gene is TRBJ1-6, the V gene TRBV27; D possibly corresponds to TRBD1 (5 bases). The germline V gene encodes CDR1 MNHEY and CDR2 SMNVEV (reference sequence). The CDR3 consists of 16 residues. V lost 6 bases to trimming and J lost 3 bases, with 15 bases between them. The chain's CDR3 is CASSGGWGVYNSPLHF. CDR3 DNA: TGTGCCAGCAGCGGGGGATGGGGGGTCTATAATTCACCCCTCCACTTT.

The chain is built from TRBV7-9 and TRBJ1-2; D is ambiguous. Looked up from germline, CDR1 is SEHNR and CDR2 is FQNEAQ (reference sequence). This CDR3 is 12 amino acids long. The V gene lost 5 bases and the J gene lost 6 bases, with 10 bases spanning the gap. The CDR3 region is CASSLDRDGYTF. Written as DNA, the CDR3 is TGTGCCAGCAGCCTCGATCGGGATGGCTACACCTTC. Combining the CDR3 with reference TRBV7-9 and TRBJ1-2 gives the whole variable domain DTGVSQNPRHKITKRGQNVTFRCDPISEHNRLYWYRQTLGQGPEFLTYFQNEAQLEKSRLLSDRFSAERPKGSFSTLEIQRTEQGDSAMYLCASSLDRDGYTFGSGTRLTVV.

This clone was counted a single time. V and J are TRBV28 and TRBJ1-2; 10 bases agree with TRBD1. CDR3 length: 14 amino acids. The germline V gene has CDR1 MDHEN and CDR2 SYDVKM. Trimming took 6 bases from V and 5 from J; bases not matched to a gene: 6. CDR3 nucleotide sequence: TGTGCCAGCAGGTCTCCGGGACAGGGGTATGGCTACACCTTC. Residues: CASRSPGQGYGYTF.

The gene calls are TRBV7-9 and TRBJ1-1, with 8 bases identical to TRBD1. CDR3 length: 14 residues. Germline values: CDR1 SEHNR, CDR2 FQNEAQ (reference sequence). The junction had 7 bases not matched to a gene; V was cut back by 5 bases and J by 5 bases. The CDR3 loop reads CASSLDRGITEAFF. The CDR3 bases are TGTGCCAGCAGCCTCGACAGGGGAATTACTGAAGCTTTCTTT.

This chain links TRBV5-1 with TRBJ2-5; 9 bases agree with TRBD1. The CDR3 sequence is 14 residues long. V shed 0 bases and J 5 bases; nucleotides not matched to a gene: 2. Germline V CDR1 and CDR2: SGHRS, YFSETQ. The CDR3 region has the DNA TGCGCCAGCAGCTTGGAAACAGGGGGCGAGACCCAGTACTTC. This codes for CASSLETGGETQYF. The whole variable domain, filled in from reference TRBV5-1 and TRBJ2-5, reads KAGVTQTPRYLIKTRGQQVTLSCSPISGHRSVSWYQQTPGQGLQFLFEYFSETQRNKGNFPGRFSGRQFSNSRSEMNVSTLELGDSALYLCASSLETGGETQYFGPGTRLLVL.